Listed here are 8 T cell receptor beta chains from one sample, sequenced in a study of shared clonotypes between healthy human individuals. Sequenced by immunoSEQ multiplex PCR; TCRdb stores in-frame clones only, minus some. The data contain fewer than 550,000 clones, about three quarters of them singletons. Sequenced sample: PBMCs. The receptors come from a woman aged 40 to 50 in good health. Some clones in this sample may be carry-over from other donors' samples.

This clone was picked up one time. For the CDR3, the DNA is TGTGCCAGCTCACCACTAGGACAGAACCAAGAGACCCAGTACTTC. Protein product: CASSPLGQNQETQYF. V usage is TRBV18 and J usage is TRBJ2-5, with D possibly being TRBD1 (6 bases). Germline V gene sequence: CDR1 KGHSH, CDR2 LQKENI. V was shortened by 1 base and J by 0 bases, with 9 bases between the two germline ends. This CDR3 has 15 residues.

The chain employs TRBV10-2 and TRBJ2-5; maybe TRBD2 (5 bases). Germline V CDR1 and CDR2: WSHSY, SAAADI. With 8 bases removed from V and 1 base from J, the gap between germline ends came to 20 bases. The CDR3 consists of 16 residues. The CDR3 nucleotides read TGCGCCAGCGGCTCTAGCTTACCGAGGGCCCAAGAGACCCAGTACTTC. This encodes CASGSSLPRAQETQYF.

About this clone: The junction and the germline gene differ at one end; a read error may be behind it. The CDR3 DNA is TGTGCCACTACAGGGTTTGGGGAGCTACCGGGGAATTTT. Translated, it gives CATTGFGELPGNF. V and J are TRBV28 and TRBJ2-2; D possibly corresponds to TRBD1 (6 bases). Germline V CDR1 and CDR2: MDHEN, SYDVKM. There are 13 residues in the CDR3.

V and J are TRBV27 and TRBJ1-2, with TRBD1 matching over 7 bases. Germline V CDR1 and CDR2: MNHEY, SMNVEV (reference sequence). Germline trimming cut 5 bases from V and 6 bases from J; bases unmatched to any gene: 9. The CDR3 loop spans 14 amino acids. CDR3 nucleotide sequence: TGTGCCAGCAGTAAGACAGGGCCGGTCCATGGCTACACCTTC. Its translation: CASSKTGPVHGYTF.

This chain links TRBV4-1 with TRBJ2-1, with TRBD1 identical over 7 bases. The CDR3 runs to 16 residues. Germline V gives CDR1 MGHRA, CDR2 YSYEKL. The V and J ends lost 1 base and 6 bases, in that order; junction bases with no gene match: 9. CDR3 region: CASSQARTGLANEQFF. As DNA, the CDR3 is TGCGCCAGCAGCCAAGCCCGGACAGGTTTGGCCAATGAGCAGTTCTTC.

The chain has TRBV7-3 and TRBJ2-2, with D unresolved. This CDR3 contains 14 residues. Trimming left V 1 base short and J 6 bases short, with 9 bases between. CDR1 SGHTA and CDR2 FQGTGA come from the germline V gene. CDR3 DNA sequence: TGTGCCAGCAGCTTAATAGGGAAGGCCGGGGAGCTGTTTTTT. It specifies CASSLIGKAGELFF. The entire variable domain, with the rest obtained from reference TRBV7-3 and TRBJ2-2, is as follows: GAGVSQTPSNKVTEKGKYVELRCDPISGHTALYWYRQSLGQGPEFLIYFQGTGAADDSGLPNDRFFAVRPEGSVSTLKIQRTERGDSAVYLCASSLIGKAGELFFGEGSRLTVL.

The chain couples TRBV7-9 to TRBJ1-1, with D perhaps matching TRBD1 (5 bases). The germline V and J ends were trimmed by 5 bases and 5 bases, with 15 bases remaining between them. CDR3 length: 14 amino acids. Germline V CDR1 and CDR2: SEHNR, FQNEAQ (reference sequence). Written as DNA, the CDR3 is TGTGCCAGCAGCGTCGACTCTTGGGGGACTGAAGCTTTCTTT. This gives the protein CASSVDSWGTEAFF.

To note about this clone: A read error may account for a junction end that differs from germline. This chain connects TRBV7-2 to TRBJ2-7; TRBD1 matches 8 bases. CDR1 SGHTA and CDR2 FQGNSA come from the germline V gene. The CDR3 contains 18 residues. The CDR3 DNA sequence: TGTGTCAGCAGCTCCGACCCAAGCACCGGGACAGGTCGATACGAGCAGTACTTC. It codes for CVSSSDPSTGTGRYEQYF.